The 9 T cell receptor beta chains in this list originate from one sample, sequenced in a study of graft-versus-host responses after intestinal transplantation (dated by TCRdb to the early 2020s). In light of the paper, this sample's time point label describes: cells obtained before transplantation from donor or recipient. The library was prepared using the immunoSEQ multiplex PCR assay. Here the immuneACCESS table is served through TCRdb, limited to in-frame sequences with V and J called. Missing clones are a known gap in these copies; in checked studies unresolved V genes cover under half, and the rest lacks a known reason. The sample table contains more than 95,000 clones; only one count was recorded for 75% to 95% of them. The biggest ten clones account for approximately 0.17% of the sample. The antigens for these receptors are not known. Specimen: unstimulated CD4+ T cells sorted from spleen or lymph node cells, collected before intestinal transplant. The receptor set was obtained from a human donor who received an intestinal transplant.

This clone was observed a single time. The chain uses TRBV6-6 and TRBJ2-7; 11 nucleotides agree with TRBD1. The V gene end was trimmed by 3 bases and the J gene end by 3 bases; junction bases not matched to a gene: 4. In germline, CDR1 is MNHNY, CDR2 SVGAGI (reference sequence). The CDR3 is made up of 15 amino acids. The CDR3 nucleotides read TGTGCCAGCAGTTATTGGACAGGGGGCGTCTACGAGCAGTACTTC. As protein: CASSYWTGGVYEQYF.

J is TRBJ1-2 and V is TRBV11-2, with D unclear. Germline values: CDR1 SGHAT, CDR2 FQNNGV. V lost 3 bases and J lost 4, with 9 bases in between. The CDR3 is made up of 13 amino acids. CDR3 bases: TGTGCCAGCAGCTTTGGAGGGATCTATGGCTACACCTTC. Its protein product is CASSFGGIYGYTF.

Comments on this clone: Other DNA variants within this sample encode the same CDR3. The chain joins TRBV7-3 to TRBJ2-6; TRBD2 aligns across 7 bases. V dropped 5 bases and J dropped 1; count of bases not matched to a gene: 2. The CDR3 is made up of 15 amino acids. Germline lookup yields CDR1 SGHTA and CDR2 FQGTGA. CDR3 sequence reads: CASSLGGSGANVLTF. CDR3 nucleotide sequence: TGTGCCAGCAGCCTGGGGGGGTCTGGGGCCAACGTCCTGACTTTC.

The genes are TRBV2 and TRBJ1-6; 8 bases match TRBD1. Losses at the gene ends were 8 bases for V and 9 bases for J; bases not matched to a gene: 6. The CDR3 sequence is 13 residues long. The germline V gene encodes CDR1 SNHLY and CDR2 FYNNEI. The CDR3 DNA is TGTGCCAGCGTTGGACAGGGAATTTCACCCCTCCACTTT. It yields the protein CASVGQGISPLHF. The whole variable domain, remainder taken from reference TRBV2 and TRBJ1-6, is EPEVTQTPSHQVTQMGQEVILRCVPISNHLYFYWYRQILGQKVEFLVSFYNNEISEKSEIFDDQFSVERPDGSNFTLKIRSTKLEDSAMYFCASVGQGISPLHFGNGTRLTVT.

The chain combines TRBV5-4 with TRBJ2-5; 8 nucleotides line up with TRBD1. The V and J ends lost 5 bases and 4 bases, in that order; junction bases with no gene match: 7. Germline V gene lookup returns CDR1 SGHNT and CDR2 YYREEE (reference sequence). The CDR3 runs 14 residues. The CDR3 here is CASRPQGALETQYF. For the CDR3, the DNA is TGTGCCAGCAGACCCCAGGGGGCCTTAGAGACCCAGTACTTC.

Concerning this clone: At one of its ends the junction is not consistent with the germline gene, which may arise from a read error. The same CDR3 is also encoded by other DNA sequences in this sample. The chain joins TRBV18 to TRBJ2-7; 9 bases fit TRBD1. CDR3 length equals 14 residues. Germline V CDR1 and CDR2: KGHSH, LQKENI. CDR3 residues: CASSPGTGRYEQYF. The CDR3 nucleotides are TGCGCCAGCTCACCCGGGACAGGGCGATACGAGCAGTACTTC.

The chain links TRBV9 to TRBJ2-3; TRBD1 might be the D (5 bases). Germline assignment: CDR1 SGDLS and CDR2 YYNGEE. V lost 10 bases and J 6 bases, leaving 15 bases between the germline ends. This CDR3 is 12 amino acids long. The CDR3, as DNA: TGTGCCTCTTCTCAGGGTGGGGATACGCAGTATTTT. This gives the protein CASSQGGDTQYF.

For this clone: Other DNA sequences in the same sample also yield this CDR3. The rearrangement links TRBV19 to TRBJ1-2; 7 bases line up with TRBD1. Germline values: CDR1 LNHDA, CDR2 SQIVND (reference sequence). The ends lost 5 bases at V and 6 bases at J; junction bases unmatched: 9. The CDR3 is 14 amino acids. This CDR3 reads CASSLTTGPNGYTF. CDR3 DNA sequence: TGTGCCAGTAGTTTGACGACAGGGCCTAATGGCTACACCTTC.

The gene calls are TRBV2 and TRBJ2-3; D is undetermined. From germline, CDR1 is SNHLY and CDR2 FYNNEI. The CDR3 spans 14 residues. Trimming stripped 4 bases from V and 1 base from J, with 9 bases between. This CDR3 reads CASSVKLGTDTQYF. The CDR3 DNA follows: TGTGCCAGCAGTGTTAAACTTGGCACAGATACGCAGTATTTT.